The rows below give T cell receptor beta chains drawn from one sample of a study of blood T cell repertoires in COVID-19. The table came from immunoSEQ multiplex PCR; TCRdb's copy has only in-frame clones and leaves some out. The table records some 460,000 clones, about 89% of them present only once. Sequences were obtained from peripheral blood. These receptors came from a woman under 40 with acute or convalescent COVID-19. The CDR3 runs from the conserved cysteine through the conserved F or W. The order of the fields is J gene, V gene, CDR3 length, D gene, clone size, CDR3 protein, CDR3 DNA. A D gene is named only where the DNA matches it firmly. Only some rows state a clone size, as once, few, many or a class for expanded clones.

>TRBJ2-7|TRBV6-5|15|TRBD1|NA
CASSPRGSLSYEQYF
TGTGCCAGCAGCCCCAGGGGGTCCCTCTCCTACGAGCAGTACTTC
>TRBJ1-1|TRBV14|14|NA|NA
CASSQDFLNTEAFF
TGTGCCAGCAGCCAAGATTTCCTCAACACTGAAGCTTTCTTT
>TRBJ1-1|TRBV4-1|16|NA|NA
CASSQVYPGSNTEAFF
TGCGCCAGCAGCCAAGTCTACCCGGGATCGAACACTGAAGCTTTCTTT
>TRBJ2-2|TRBV4-1|14|NA|few
CASSQVVNTGELFF
TGCGCCAGCAGCCAAGTAGTAAATACCGGGGAGCTGTTTTTT
>TRBJ1-2|TRBV27|15|NA|NA
CASRGAGIGDYGYTF
TGTGCCAGCAGGGGGGCAGGGATTGGGGACTATGGCTACACCTTC
>TRBJ2-2|TRBV5-3|13|TRBD2|NA
CARTRGRAGELFF
TGTGCCAGAACGCGGGGGAGGGCCGGGGAGCTGTTTTTT
>TRBJ2-7|TRBV27|11|NA|NA
CASRSAYEQYF
TGTGCCAGCAGATCGGCCTACGAGCAGTACTTC
>TRBJ1-5|TRBV28|15|TRBD1|NA
CASSPWTGGNQPQHF
TGTGCCAGCAGCCCCTGGACAGGGGGCAATCAGCCCCAGCATTTT
>TRBJ2-1|TRBV27|15|TRBD2|few
CASRPGLAGGNEQFF
TGTGCCAGCAGACCCGGACTAGCGGGGGGGAATGAGCAGTTCTTC
>TRBJ1-2|TRBV6-5|16|NA|once
CASSSVRTNTNYGYTF
TGTGCCAGCAGTTCCGTGCGGACAAATACTAACTATGGCTACACCTTC
>TRBJ2-1|TRBV5-5|13|NA|once
CASSLQGYNEQFF
TGTGCCAGCAGCTTGCAGGGCTACAATGAGCAGTTCTTC
>TRBJ2-5|TRBV7-9|15|TRBD2|NA
CASSSGGSYQETQYF
TGTGCCAGCTCGTCCGGGGGGTCGTACCAAGAGACCCAGTACTTC
>TRBJ2-5|TRBV3-1/TRBV3-2|15|NA|NA
CASSQDGGPEETQYF
TGTGCCAGCAGCCAAGACGGAGGCCCCGAAGAGACCCAGTACTTC
>TRBJ2-5|TRBV11-2|14|NA|NA
CASSQSRSSETQYF
TGTGCCAGCAGCCAGAGTCGGAGCTCTGAGACCCAGTACTTC
>TRBJ2-1|TRBV5-1|17|NA|NA
CASSWRFAGPKTNEQFF
TGCGCCAGCAGCTGGAGGTTTGCGGGACCGAAAACGAATGAGCAGTTCTTC
>TRBJ1-1|TRBV7-3|14|NA|NA
CASSLSPGGTEAFF
TGTGCCAGCAGCTTAAGCCCGGGGGGCACTGAAGCTTTCTTT
>TRBJ1-6|TRBV2|14|TRBD1|NA
CASSMDRSNSPLHF
TGTGCCAGCAGTATGGACAGGAGTAATTCACCCCTCCACTTT
>TRBJ1-3|TRBV14|16|NA|NA
CASSQRAPYSGNTIYF
TGTGCCAGCAGCCAACGAGCGCCGTACTCTGGAAACACCATATATTTT
>TRBJ1-2|TRBV12-5|16|NA|NA
CASGLEGNTGYYGYTF
TGTGCTAGTGGTTTGGAAGGGAATACAGGGTACTATGGCTACACCTTC
>TRBJ2-5|TRBV19|14|NA|NA
CASSIAGEEETQYF
TGTGCCAGTAGTATAGCCGGGGAAGAAGAGACCCAGTACTTC
>TRBJ2-5|TRBV3-1/TRBV3-2|16|NA|NA
CASSLTGLTGGETQYF
TGTGCCAGCAGCCTAACGGGACTCACAGGAGGAGAGACCCAGTACTTC
>TRBJ2-5|TRBV21-1|18|NA|NA
CASRKAKEGRGPQETQYF
TGTGCCAGCAGAAAAGCAAAGGAGGGGAGGGGACCACAAGAGACCCAGTACTTC
>TRBJ2-5|TRBV30|16|TRBD1|NA
CAWSVSDRPGVETQYF
TGTGCCTGGAGTGTTTCGGACAGGCCGGGCGTAGAGACCCAGTACTTC
>TRBJ2-3|TRBV2|17|TRBD2|NA
CASREPLAGGEVDTQYF
TGTGCCAGCAGGGAACCCCTAGCGGGGGGCGAGGTAGATACGCAGTATTTT